Below, 5 T cell receptor beta chains from the same sample are listed, as sequenced in a study of Tregs in tolerant kidney transplant recipients (dated by TCRdb to between 2019 and 2020). The library was generated by the immunoSEQ multiplex PCR assay. The table comes from immuneACCESS by way of TCRdb, which keeps in-frame sequences with V and J called. Part of the clones is missing from these tables; in studies checked, under half for an unresolved V gene and the rest for unknown reasons. A total of approximately 99,000 clones appear in this sample, 90% of them only once. Clones ranked in the top ten supply nearly 0.35% of the sample. In light of the paper, this sample's time point label describes: blood sample drawn before combined kidney and bone marrow transplant. The sample consisted of CD4+ T cells from blood, taken before the transplant. The receptors originated from a human donor who received a combined kidney and bone marrow transplant.

This chain connects TRBV29-1 to TRBJ2-2; D unclear. CDR3 length equals 11 residues. Germline V gene data show CDR1 as SQVTM and CDR2 as ANQGSEA. V lost 7 bases and J 0 bases, leaving 3 bases between the germline ends. The CDR3 sequence: CSATNTGELFF. The CDR3 region has the DNA TGCAGCGCAACGAACACCGGGGAGCTGTTTTTT.

V usage is TRBV7-2 and J usage is TRBJ2-5, with TRBD2 matching over 8 bases. Germline V lookup: CDR1 SGHTA, CDR2 FQGNSA. Losses at the gene ends were 5 bases for V and 7 bases for J; bases not matched to a gene: 9. The CDR3 has 14 residues. The CDR3: CASSPHGGEGTQYF. In nucleotides, the CDR3 is TGTGCCAGCAGCCCACACGGGGGGGAGGGGACCCAGTACTTC. The full variable domain, with the rest looked up from reference TRBV7-2 and TRBJ2-5, is GAGVSQSPSNKVTEKGKDVELRCDPISGHTALYWYRQSLGQGLEFLIYFQGNSAPDKSGLPSDRFSAERTGGSVSTLTIQRTQQEDSAVYLCASSPHGGEGTQYFGPGTRLLVL.

The V call is TRBV6-5, the J call TRBJ1-1; 7 bases match TRBD1. Germline assignment: CDR1 MNHEY and CDR2 SVGAGI. The CDR3 has 14 residues. Trimming at V came to 5 bases and at J to 1 base, leaving 4 bases not matched to a gene. The CDR3 sequence is CASSPRQGNTEAFF. CDR3 nucleotide sequence: TGTGCCAGCAGTCCGAGACAGGGGAACACTGAAGCTTTCTTT.

V is TRBV5-1 and J is TRBJ2-7, with no clear D. V was trimmed by 0 bases and J by 3 bases, leaving 10 bases between them. Germline CDR1 and CDR2: SGHRS and YFSETQ. CDR3 length: 14 residues. CDR3: CASSLVGSDYEQYF. CDR3 bases: TGCGCCAGCAGCTTGGTTGGCAGTGACTACGAGCAGTACTTC. Based on the CDR3 plus reference TRBV5-1 and TRBJ2-7, the full variable domain is KAGVTQTPRYLIKTRGQQVTLSCSPISGHRSVSWYQQTPGQGLQFLFEYFSETQRNKGNFPGRFSGRQFSNSRSEMNVSTLELGDSALYLCASSLVGSDYEQYFGPGTRLTVT.

The chain recombines TRBV7-6 with TRBJ2-3, with 7 bases matching TRBD2. After removal of 0 bases from V and 1 base from J, the junction contained 1 base not matched to a gene. The CDR3 is made up of 15 amino acids. Germline V gene lookup returns CDR1 SGHVS and CDR2 FNYEAQ. The CDR3 sequence: CASSLALAGTDTQYF. CDR3 sequence (DNA): TGTGCCAGCAGCTTAGCGCTAGCGGGCACAGATACGCAGTATTTT.